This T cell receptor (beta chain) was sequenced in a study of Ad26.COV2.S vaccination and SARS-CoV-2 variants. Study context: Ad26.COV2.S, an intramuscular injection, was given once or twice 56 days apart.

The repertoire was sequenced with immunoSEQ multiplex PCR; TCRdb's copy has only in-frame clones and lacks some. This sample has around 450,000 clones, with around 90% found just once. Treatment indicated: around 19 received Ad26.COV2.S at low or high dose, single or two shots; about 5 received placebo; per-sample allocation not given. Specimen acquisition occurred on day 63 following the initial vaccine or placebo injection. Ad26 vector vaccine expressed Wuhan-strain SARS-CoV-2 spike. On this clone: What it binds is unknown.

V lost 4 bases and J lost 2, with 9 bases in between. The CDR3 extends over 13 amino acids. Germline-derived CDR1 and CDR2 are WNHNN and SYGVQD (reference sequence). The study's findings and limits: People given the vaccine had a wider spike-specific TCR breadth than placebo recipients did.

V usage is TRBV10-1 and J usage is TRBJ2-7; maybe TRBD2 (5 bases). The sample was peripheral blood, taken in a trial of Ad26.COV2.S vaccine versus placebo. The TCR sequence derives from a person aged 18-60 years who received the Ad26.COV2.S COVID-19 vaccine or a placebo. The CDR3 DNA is TGCGCCAGCAGTGCGGGGTATCCCTACGAGCAGTACTTC. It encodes CASSAGYPYEQYF.